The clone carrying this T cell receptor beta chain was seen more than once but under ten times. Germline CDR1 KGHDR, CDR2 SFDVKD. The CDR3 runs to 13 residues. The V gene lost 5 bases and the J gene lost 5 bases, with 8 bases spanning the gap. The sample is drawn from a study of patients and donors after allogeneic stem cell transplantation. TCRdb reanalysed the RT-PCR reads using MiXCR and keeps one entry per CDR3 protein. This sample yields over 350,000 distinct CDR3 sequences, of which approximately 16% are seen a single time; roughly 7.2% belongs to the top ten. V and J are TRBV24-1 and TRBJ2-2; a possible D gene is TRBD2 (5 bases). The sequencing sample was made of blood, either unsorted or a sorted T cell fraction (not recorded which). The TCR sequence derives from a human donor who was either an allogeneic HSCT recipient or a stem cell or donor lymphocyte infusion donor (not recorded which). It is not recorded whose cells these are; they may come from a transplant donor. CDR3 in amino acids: CATSVEGTGELFF. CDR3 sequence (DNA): TGTGCCACCAGTGTAGAGGGTACCGGGGAGCTGTTTTTT.